This T cell receptor beta chain was sequenced during a study of blood T cell repertoires in COVID-19. The overall study: COVID-19 samples, acute and convalescent, were from the United States, Italy and Spain. Sources were T cells, B-cell-depleted T cells, or PBMCs; the material itself was cDNA or gDNA.

Germline-derived CDR1 and CDR2 are GTSNPN and SVGIG (reference sequence). This CDR3 is built from 13 residues. Trimming removed 3 bases at V and 6 bases at J, with 11 bases between. Original processing methods: Reference gene primer amplification in the assay estimated nucleated cell counts. Assay used: immunoSEQ multiplex PCR; TCRdb lists only in-frame clones, some missing. That table furnishes V, J and clone size, whereas the DNA furnished D and trimming. The sample yields 30,000 to 40,000 clones, around 80% seen once. The chain is built from TRBV30 and TRBJ2-2, with D possibly being TRBD1 (6 bases). This receptor was taken from a man in his 60s with COVID-19, enrolled during active disease. The specimen sequenced was peripheral blood. The CDR3 is CAWSLWGPGELFF. CDR3 nucleotides: TGTGCCTGGAGCCTTTGGGGGCCCGGGGAGCTGTTTTTT.